These 32 T cell receptor beta chains were all obtained from the same sample, sequenced in a study of beta chain features in type 1 diabetes. Since all of the isolated RNA was reverse transcribed, expressed TCRB transcripts were what got sequenced. Libraries were prepared by immunoSEQ multiplex PCR; TCRdb keeps only in-frame clonotypes and omits some of them. The sample has 680,000 or so clones; less than 20% are singletons. The sequenced sample was naive CD4+ T cells from blood. Receptors were obtained from a man aged 18 to 29 in good health.

This clone was counted between two and nine times. The chain is built from TRBV10-3 and TRBJ1-6, with TRBD1 matching 9 bases. Germline lookup yields CDR1 ENHRY and CDR2 SYGVKD. With V trimmed by 0 bases and J by 7 bases, 1 base remained unmatched. This CDR3 has 15 amino acids. Here the CDR3 reads CAISESGTGNSPLHF. CDR3 bases: TGTGCCATCAGTGAGTCCGGGACAGGGAATTCACCCCTCCACTTT.

V is TRBV7-2 and J is TRBJ2-1; tentatively, D is TRBD1 or TRBD2 (5 bases each). There are 18 residues in the CDR3. Trimming removed 5 bases at V and 0 bases at J, with 20 bases between. Germline CDR1 SGHTA, CDR2 FQGNSA. CDR3 sequence (DNA): TGTGCCAGCAGCCCATTAGGGGCCCGAGAGGGCTCCTACAATGAGCAGTTCTTC. Protein sequence: CASSPLGAREGSYNEQFF.

This clone was seen a handful of times. The chain joins TRBV5-4 to TRBJ2-1; 8 positions agree with TRBD1. The CDR3 loop spans 14 amino acids. CDR1 SGHNT and CDR2 YYREEE come from the germline V gene (reference sequence). The V segment lost 3 bases and the J segment 4 bases; nucleotides outside the gene matches: 3. CDR3 sequence: CASSSWDRYNEQFF. The DNA for the CDR3 is TGTGCCAGCAGCTCTTGGGACAGGTACAATGAGCAGTTCTTC. The full variable domain, in which reference TRBV5-4 and TRBJ2-1 provide the parts outside the CDR3, is ETGVTQSPTHLIKTRGQQVTLRCSSQSGHNTVSWYQQALGQGPQFIFQYYREEENGRGNFPPRFSGLQFPNYSSELNVNALELDDSALYLCASSSWDRYNEQFFGPGTRLTVL.

The table lists this clone with a few counts. The V and J genes are TRBV7-9 and TRBJ1-1; the D gene is possibly TRBD1 (6 bases). Germline V gene data show CDR1 as SEHNR and CDR2 as FQNEAQ (reference sequence). V dropped 5 bases and J dropped 5 bases, with 24 bases sitting between them. This CDR3 is 17 amino acids long. The DNA of the CDR3 is TGTGCCAGCAGCGAAAACGGACAGTTCCTAGCAAGTACTGAAGCTTTCTTT. Amino acids: CASSENGQFLASTEAFF.

The V and J genes are TRBV5-6 and TRBJ1-6, with 9 bases identical to TRBD1. CDR3 length: 19 residues. Trimming removed 0 bases from V and 5 bases from J; junction bases left unmatched: 12. Germline values: CDR1 SGHDT, CDR2 YYEEEE. The CDR3 protein is CASSLGPLVRTGDNSPLHF. The DNA of the CDR3 is TGTGCCAGCAGCTTGGGCCCCCTCGTACGGACAGGGGATAATTCACCCCTCCACTTT.

This clone was seen more than once but under ten times. The chain carries TRBV18 and TRBJ1-1; the D gene is possibly TRBD1 (6 bases). The CDR3 extends over 14 amino acids. Trimming cost V 3 bases and J 1 base, with 9 bases left between them. Germline V gives CDR1 KGHSH, CDR2 LQKENI. The CDR3 region is CASSPVQGNTEAFF. In nucleotides, the CDR3 is TGTGCCAGCTCACCTGTACAGGGGAACACTGAAGCTTTCTTT.

The rearrangement links TRBV7-9 to TRBJ1-4, with TRBD1 identical over 9 bases. The CDR3 is 15 amino acids. The germline gives CDR1 SEHNR, CDR2 FQNEAQ (reference sequence). V shed 2 bases and J 8 bases; nucleotides not matched to a gene: 6. The chain's CDR3 is CASSLIGTGKEKLFF. CDR3 DNA: TGTGCCAGCAGCTTAATTGGGACAGGGAAGGAAAAACTGTTTTTT.

This clone was counted a few times. V gene TRBV7-2 combines with J gene TRBJ2-1; 9 positions match TRBD1. J gave up 2 bases and V 3 bases, and 5 bases lay outside the gene matches. Germline V gene sequence: CDR1 SGHTA, CDR2 FQGNSA. This CDR3 region has 16 residues. The CDR3 sequence: CASSLVTGGTYNEQFF. Here the CDR3 DNA reads TGTGCCAGCAGCTTGGTTACAGGGGGCACCTACAATGAGCAGTTCTTC.

The sample holds a few counts of this clone. V usage is TRBV5-1 and J usage is TRBJ1-1; possible D gene TRBD1, 5 bases. Trimming took off 5 bases at V and 2 bases at J, with 13 bases between the two ends. Germline lookup yields CDR1 SGHRS and CDR2 YFSETQ. The CDR3 is 14 amino acids. The CDR3 bases are TGCGCCAGCAGTTCCTGGGGGGACAACACTGAAGCTTTCTTT. The encoded protein is CASSSWGDNTEAFF.

This chain links TRBV9 with TRBJ2-5; 12 bases map to TRBD2. CDR3 length equals 16 residues. The germline CDR1 and CDR2 sequences are SGDLS and YYNGEE. The V gene end was trimmed by 3 bases and the J gene end by 4 bases; junction bases not matched to a gene: 7. The CDR3 here is CASSAGLAGRGETQYF. CDR3 coding DNA: TGTGCCAGCAGCGCCGGACTAGCGGGAAGGGGAGAGACCCAGTACTTC. Using reference TRBV9 and TRBJ2-5 for the parts outside the CDR3, the full variable domain is DSGVTQTPKHLITATGQRVTLRCSPRSGDLSVYWYQQSLDQGLQFLIQYYNGEERAKGNILERFSAQQFPDLHSELNLSSLELGDSALYFCASSAGLAGRGETQYFGPGTRLLVL.

In its sample, this clone was seen a few times. This sequence joins TRBV4-3 and TRBJ2-3, with D uncertain. V was shortened by 0 bases and J by 8 bases, with 12 bases between the two germline ends. The CDR3 runs 14 residues. Looked up from germline, CDR1 is LGHNA and CDR2 is YSLEER. The CDR3 is CASSQDLVYGTQYF. The DNA of the CDR3 is TGCGCCAGCAGCCAAGATCTCGTCTATGGTACGCAGTATTTT.

This sequence joins TRBV29-1 and TRBJ1-4; TRBD1 aligns across 7 bases. This CDR3 has 17 amino acids. Germline V gives CDR1 SQVTM, CDR2 ANQGSEA. V dropped 7 bases and J dropped 0; count of bases not matched to a gene: 14. CDR3 nucleotide sequence: TGCAGCGCAATCCGGGACAGCAGAATTGCAACTAATGAAAAACTGTTTTTT. The encoded protein is CSAIRDSRIATNEKLFF. Together with reference TRBV29-1 and TRBJ1-4, the CDR3 gives the full variable domain: SAVISQKPSRDICQRGTSLTIQCQVDSQVTMMFWYRQQPGQSLTLIATANQGSEATYESGFVIDKFPISRPNLTFSTLTVSNMSPEDSSIYLCSAIRDSRIATNEKLFFGSGTQLSVL.

The chain has TRBV5-4 and TRBJ2-1; 9 bases fit TRBD2. Germline CDR1 reads SGHNT; CDR2 reads YYREEE (reference sequence). The CDR3 runs to 15 residues. J gave up 8 bases and V 1 base, and 7 bases lay outside the gene matches. This CDR3 reads CASSLWAGGLDEQFF. CDR3 DNA: TGTGCCAGCAGCTTGTGGGCGGGGGGGCTGGATGAGCAGTTCTTC. The variable domain in full, completed from reference TRBV5-4 and TRBJ2-1, reads ETGVTQSPTHLIKTRGQQVTLRCSSQSGHNTVSWYQQALGQGPQFIFQYYREEENGRGNFPPRFSGLQFPNYSSELNVNALELDDSALYLCASSLWAGGLDEQFFGPGTRLTVL.

This clone has more than one count but fewer than ten. The chain has TRBV12-5 and TRBJ2-1; 11 positions agree with TRBD2. The CDR3 is 19 residues long. Unmatched junction bases numbered 15, after V lost 6 bases and J lost 2 bases. The germline CDR1 and CDR2 sequences are LGHNT and FRNRAP. In DNA, the CDR3 is TGTGCTAGTGGCCTCCCATCGAGTAGCGGGGGGGCGGCCTACAATGAGCAGTTCTTC. Translating it yields CASGLPSSSGGAAYNEQFF.

This chain links TRBV28 with TRBJ2-1, with 7 bases that match TRBD2. This CDR3 comprises 15 residues. Germline CDR1 reads MDHEN; CDR2 reads SYDVKM. The ends lost 2 bases at V and 6 bases at J; junction bases unmatched: 7. The CDR3 spells CASSLPGLSANEQFF. In DNA, the CDR3 is TGTGCCAGCAGTTTACCGGGACTATCCGCCAATGAGCAGTTCTTC.

The rearrangement links TRBV9 to TRBJ2-7, with TRBD2 identical over 10 bases. The V gene end was trimmed by 0 bases and the J gene end by 3 bases; junction bases not matched to a gene: 9. Germline values: CDR1 SGDLS, CDR2 YYNGEE. CDR3 size: 17 residues. CDR3: CASSVALAGAADYEQYF. The CDR3 nucleotides are TGTGCCAGCAGCGTAGCCCTAGCGGGGGCCGCAGACTACGAGCAGTACTTC.

The chain joins TRBV7-3 to TRBJ2-3; tentatively, D is TRBD2 (5 bases). V lost 4 bases to trimming and J lost 10 bases, with 33 bases between them. The CDR3 consists of 19 residues. The germline V gene encodes CDR1 SGHTA and CDR2 FQGTGA. Here the CDR3 reads CASSSNPGGLGVTPVAQYF. The CDR3 coding sequence is TGTGCCAGCAGCTCCAACCCTGGCGGGCTTGGAGTCACCCCGGTGGCGCAGTATTTT.

As for this clone: This CDR3 is also generated by other DNA sequences in the sample. The J gene is TRBJ2-1, the V gene TRBV20-1, with D hard to call. Deletions cut 3 bases from V and 7 bases from J, with 7 bases between. CDR3 length: 11 residues. From germline, CDR1 is DFQATT and CDR2 SNEGSKA (reference sequence). CDR3 nucleotides: TGCAGTGCTAGGGAAGGGAATGAGCAGTTCTTC. Amino acid sequence: CSAREGNEQFF.

The V and J genes are TRBV18 and TRBJ1-5; D is uncertain. Germline lookup yields CDR1 KGHSH and CDR2 LQKENI. The ends were cut back, 3 bases at V and 4 bases at J, with 13 bases in the middle. CDR3 size: 15 residues. CDR3 protein: CASSPQEAENQPQHF. CDR3 DNA: TGTGCCAGCTCACCTCAAGAAGCGGAAAATCAGCCCCAGCATTTT.

This sequence joins TRBV6-5 and TRBJ2-7; TRBD1 aligns across 8 bases. The CDR3 runs to 15 residues. CDR1 and CDR2 (germline): MNHEY, SVGAGI. V lost 2 bases, J lost 7 bases, and 10 bases stayed unmatched. CDR3 amino acids: CASSYRDRRPGEQYF. The CDR3 coding sequence is TGTGCCAGCAGTTACCGGGACAGGAGACCGGGGGAGCAGTACTTC.

This clone was detected only a few times. This sequence joins TRBV27 and TRBJ1-1; D perhaps matches TRBD1 (5 bases). The CDR3 runs to 15 residues. Per germline, CDR1 MNHEY and CDR2 SMNVEV (reference sequence). V gave up 5 bases and J gave up 2 bases, with 15 bases separating them. The CDR3 coding sequence is TGTGCCAGCAGTCCATTCGGGACGGCAAACACTGAAGCTTTCTTT. Encoded protein: CASSPFGTANTEAFF.

This clone has only a few counts. The chain recombines TRBV5-1 with TRBJ2-5; maybe TRBD2 (6 bases). V was shortened by 2 bases and J by 2 bases, with 10 bases between the two germline ends. Germline V gene sequence: CDR1 SGHRS, CDR2 YFSETQ. The CDR3 runs 14 residues. The CDR3 coding sequence is TGCGCCAGCAGCTTCGGGGGTCGACAAGAGACCCAGTACTTC. This gives the protein CASSFGGRQETQYF.

Regarding this clone: This same CDR3 is encoded by further DNA sequences in the sample. This sequence joins TRBV18 and TRBJ1-1; D ambiguous. Germline V lookup: CDR1 KGHSH, CDR2 LQKENI. Deletions cut 2 bases from V and 0 bases from J, with 4 bases between. The CDR3 contains 13 residues. CDR3 nucleotides: TGTGCCAGCTCACCAGGAATGAACACTGAAGCTTTCTTT. It yields the protein CASSPGMNTEAFF. Full variable domain (remainder filled in from reference TRBV18 and TRBJ1-1): NAGVMQNPRHLVRRRGQEARLRCSPMKGHSHVYWYRQLPEEGLKFMVYLQKENIIDESGMPKERFSAEFPKEGPSILRIQQVVRGDSAAYFCASSPGMNTEAFFGQGTRLTVV.

This clone was detected only a few times. The rearrangement joins TRBV21-1 to TRBJ2-5. TRBV21-1 is labeled a pseudogene. CDR3 length: 16 amino acids. CDR3 sequence reads: CASSNPREEYQETQYF. In nucleotides, the CDR3 is TGTGCCAGCAGCAATCCCAGAGAAGAGTACCAAGAGACCCAGTACTTC.

This clone was observed a handful of times. V usage is TRBV7-9 and J usage is TRBJ2-2; 7 positions match TRBD1. With V trimmed by 3 bases and J by 1 base, 5 bases remained unmatched. Germline-derived CDR1 and CDR2 are SEHNR and FQNEAQ (reference sequence). This CDR3 contains 16 residues. The CDR3 nucleotides read TGTGCCAGCAGCTTCTGGAGGACAGGGAACACCGGGGAGCTGTTTTTT. Protein: CASSFWRTGNTGELFF.

The chain uses TRBV28 and TRBJ1-1, with unresolved D. V gave up 2 bases and J gave up 9 bases, with 10 bases separating them. CDR3 length equals 12 residues. Germline CDR1 is MDHEN and CDR2 is SYDVKM. CDR3 bases: TGTGCCAGCAGTTTAGGGAGCCCACAAGCTTTCTTT. Translating it yields CASSLGSPQAFF.

The chain couples TRBV5-1 to TRBJ2-6, with a weak D call TRBD2 (5 bases). This CDR3 contains 17 residues. Trimming cost V 1 base and J 2 bases, with 13 bases left between them. Germline loops: CDR1 SGHRS, CDR2 YFSETQ. CDR3 bases: TGCGCCAGCAGCTTGCAGGCAGGAGGAGCTGGGGCCAACGTCCTGACTTTC. Amino acids: CASSLQAGGAGANVLTF.

The chain joins TRBV18 to TRBJ1-2, with D tentatively TRBD1 (5 bases). CDR3 size: 15 residues. Deletions cut 3 bases from V and 2 bases from J, with 13 bases between. In germline, CDR1 is KGHSH, CDR2 LQKENI. CDR3 sequence: CASSPRGTANYGYTF. The CDR3 DNA reads as TGTGCCAGCTCACCGCGGGGGACGGCGAACTATGGCTACACCTTC.

This rearrangement joins TRBV11-1 to TRBJ2-7, with TRBD2 matching over 7 bases. CDR3 length equals 15 residues. Losses at the gene ends were 2 bases for V and 0 bases for J; bases not matched to a gene: 4. Germline-derived CDR1 and CDR2 are SGHAT and FQDESV (reference sequence). The CDR3 region is CASSLSGTTSYEQYF. DNA of the CDR3: TGTGCCAGCAGCTTAAGCGGGACGACCTCCTACGAGCAGTACTTC.

In DNA form, the CDR3 reads TGCGCCAGCACCTTTGGGGGAAATGAGCAGTTCTTC. Translating it yields CASTFGGNEQFF. The chain carries TRBV5-1 and TRBJ2-1; either TRBD1 or TRBD2 may supply D (5 bases each). V dropped 6 bases and J dropped 7 bases, with 11 bases sitting between them. Germline CDR1 and CDR2: SGHRS and YFSETQ. The CDR3 consists of 12 residues.

The chain employs TRBV28 and TRBJ1-3, with D uncertain. Germline V gene data show CDR1 as MDHEN and CDR2 as SYDVKM. Trimming stripped 6 bases from V and 8 bases from J, with 14 bases between. This CDR3 comprises 13 residues. As DNA, the CDR3 is TGTGCCAGCAGCCCCCCCGGGCTTGACACCATATATTTT. Residues: CASSPPGLDTIYF.

This clone has more than one count but fewer than ten. This chain connects TRBV19 to TRBJ2-5, with no clear D. The CDR3 is 11 amino acids. CDR1 and CDR2 from the germline V gene are LNHDA and SQIVND (reference sequence). V shed 5 bases and J shed 5 bases, with 6 bases lying between them. CDR3 bases: TGTGCCAGTAGTTTGTTGGAGACCCAGTACTTC. It is translated as CASSLLETQYF.